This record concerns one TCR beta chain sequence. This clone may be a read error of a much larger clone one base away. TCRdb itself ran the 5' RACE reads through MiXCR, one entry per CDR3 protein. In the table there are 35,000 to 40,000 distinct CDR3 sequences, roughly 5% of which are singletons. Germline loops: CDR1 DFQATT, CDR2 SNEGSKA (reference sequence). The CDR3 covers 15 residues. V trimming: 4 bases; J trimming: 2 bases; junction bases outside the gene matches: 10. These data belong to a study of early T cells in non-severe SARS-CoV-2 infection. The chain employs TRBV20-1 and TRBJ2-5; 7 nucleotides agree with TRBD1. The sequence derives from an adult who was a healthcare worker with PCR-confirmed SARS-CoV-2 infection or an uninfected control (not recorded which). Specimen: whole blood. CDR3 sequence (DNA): TGCAGTGCTATGCAGGACAGGCTGACACAAGAGACCCAGTACTTC. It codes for CSAMQDRLTQETQYF.